The present TCR beta chain was sequenced within a study of beta chain features in type 1 diabetes. Points from the study as a whole: Relative to healthy donors, patients appeared to have naive, central memory and Treg TCRB repertoires that were more similar. In type 1 diabetes patients, VDJ junctions had fewer insertions; deletions at these junctions were more frequent.

Worth noting for this clone: Its antigen is not known.

The V and J ends lost 3 bases and 8 bases respectively, with 18 bases between them. CDR3 length: 14 residues. The germline V gene has CDR1 GTSNPN and CDR2 SVGIG (reference sequence). The single heparinised draw taken from each donor contained roughly 110 mL of blood on average. Expressed TCRB transcripts were sequenced because the isolated RNA had all been reverse transcribed beforehand. The assay was immunoSEQ multiplex PCR, and TCRdb's table has in-frame clones only and misses some. This sample carries hundreds of thousands of clones, around a sixth of them seen once, and the ten largest clones take roughly 0.098%.

The sequencing sample was made of naive CD4+ T cells from blood. This receptor was taken from a man between 18 and 29 years old in good health. The chain uses TRBV30 and TRBJ2-3; D is perhaps TRBD1 or TRBD2 (5 bases each). The CDR3 region has the DNA TGTGCCTGGAGGGGGACCGCTTTGTCGGGTACGCAGTATTTT. Translation gives CAWRGTALSGTQYF.